This TCR beta chain appears in the sequencing data of a study of blood T cell repertoires in COVID-19. The overall study: Acute and convalescent COVID-19 samples came from the United States, Italy and Spain. Sources were T cells, B-cell-depleted T cells, or PBMCs; the material itself was cDNA or gDNA.

This clone was counted once. How the authors handled the data: Using reference gene primer amplification, nucleated cell counts were estimated. The protocol was immunoSEQ multiplex PCR, while the TCRdb copy is restricted to in-frame clones and leaves out a portion. V and J calls plus clone size are reproduced from that table; the DNA served to infer D and trimming. Of about 92,000 clones listed, roughly 70% are singletons. Germline V CDR1 and CDR2: SEHNR, FQNEAQ (reference sequence). V was clipped by 5 bases and J by 3 bases; unmatched bases: 5. CDR3 length equals 15 residues. Sequencing was performed on peripheral blood. The clonotype comes from a woman aged 55-69 years in a cohort sampled during active or convalescent COVID-19. V gene TRBV7-9 combines with J gene TRBJ2-3; TRBD2 aligns across 10 bases. CDR3 in amino acids: CASSARTSGTDTQYF. CDR3 in DNA: TGTGCCAGCAGCGCTAGGACTAGCGGAACAGATACGCAGTATTTT.